This T cell receptor (beta chain) was found in a study of blood T cells in healthy people across ages. Study summary: With template switching, about one barcoded beta molecule was captured per two T cells. Whole-study results and caveats: Naive and antigen-experienced cells could not be conclusively compared, given unsorted PBMCs.

A sample-barcoded 5' primer and a J-beta primer mix were used in a second PCR of about 7 to 12 cycles. TCRdb recomputed calls from the 5' RACE reads with MiXCR, one row per CDR3 protein. The data hold about 640,000 distinct CDR3 sequences, with under 70% observed a single time. As for this clonotype: Its specificity is unknown.

Sequencing was carried out using blood. The receptor's source is a man in his sixties in good health.

CDR3 region: CASSLAVRSSYNEQFF. Here the CDR3 DNA reads TGTGCCAGCAGCTTGGCCGTTAGGAGCTCCTACAATGAGCAGTTCTTC. The chain employs TRBV5-8 and TRBJ2-1; D call uncertain. V was shortened by 0 bases and J by 0 bases, with 10 bases between the two germline ends. This CDR3 has 16 amino acids. Per germline, CDR1 SGHTS and CDR2 YDEGEE.